The sequence of this TCR beta chain was determined in a study of blood T cell repertoires in COVID-19. Study as a whole: Whether acute or convalescent, the COVID-19 samples came from the United States, Italy and Spain. T cells, B-cell-depleted T cells, or PBMCs supplied cDNA or gDNA.

CDR1 SNHLY and CDR2 FYNNEI come from the germline V gene. Trimming left V 2 bases short and J 5 bases short, with 12 bases between. The CDR3 sequence is 14 residues long. Original handling: Estimates of nucleated cell counts were drawn from the amplification of reference gene primers. Clones were sequenced by immunoSEQ multiplex PCR, and TCRdb holds only the in-frame ones, with some missing. The V and J calls and the clone size are those of that table, but D and trimming were determined from the DNA. The top ten hold roughly 5.2% of the sample, which has some 270,000 clones, around 86% seen once. Material: peripheral blood. The TCR was taken from a woman older than 75 with COVID-19, enrolled during active disease. The V gene is TRBV2, the J gene TRBJ2-5, with D perhaps matching TRBD2 (6 bases). This chain's CDR3 is CASSEWGDRETQYF. DNA for the CDR3: TGTGCCAGCAGTGAATGGGGGGATCGGGAGACCCAGTACTTC. Drawing the rest from reference TRBV2 and TRBJ2-5, the complete variable domain is EPEVTQTPSHQVTQMGQEVILRCVPISNHLYFYWYRQILGQKVEFLVSFYNNEISEKSEIFDDQFSVERPDGSNFTLKIRSTKLEDSAMYFCASSEWGDRETQYFGPGTRLLVL.